This T cell receptor beta chain originates from a study of cytomegalovirus exposure and HLA in healthy donors. The V gene lost 6 bases and the J gene lost 6 bases, with 17 bases spanning the gap. The length of the CDR3 is 14 residues. From germline, CDR1 is LNHDA and CDR2 SQIVND (reference sequence). The PCR contained 60 Vbeta and 13 Jbeta primers. The repertoire was sequenced with immunoSEQ multiplex PCR; TCRdb's copy has only in-frame clones and lacks some. The sample contains tens of thousands of clones, around 80% of which appear only once. This clone appeared a few times. The sequence was collected from a woman aged 40-49 years in good health and CMV-seropositive. The specimen sequenced was PBMCs. This chain links TRBV19 with TRBJ1-2, with D hard to call. CDR3 protein: CASRRAGLVNGYTF. The CDR3 nucleotides read TGTGCCAGTAGGAGGGCGGGATTGGTCAATGGCTACACCTTC. Combining the CDR3 with reference TRBV19 and TRBJ1-2 gives the whole variable domain DGGITQSPKYLFRKEGQNVTLSCEQNLNHDAMYWYRQDPGQGLRLIYYSQIVNDFQKGDIAEGYSVSREKKESFPLTVTSAQKNPTAFYLCASRRAGLVNGYTFGSGTRLTVV.